The 16 T cell receptor beta chains listed next were all sequenced from one sample in a study of blood T cell repertoires in COVID-19. TCRdb's table, derived via immunoSEQ multiplex PCR, lists solely in-frame clones and lacks some. The sample holds around 170,000 clones, approximately 86% seen once. Input material: peripheral blood. The receptor set was obtained from a man in his 60s with COVID-19, enrolled during active disease.

CDR3 nucleotide sequence: TGTGCCAGCAAGCTGGGACTAGAAATTGCCGGGGAGCTGTTTTTT. The encoded protein is CASKLGLEIAGELFF. The rearrangement uses TRBV6-6 and TRBJ2-2; TRBD2 matches at 8 bases. Looked up from germline, CDR1 is MNHNY and CDR2 is SVGAGI (reference sequence). Trimming at V came to 7 bases and at J to 6 bases, leaving 10 bases not matched to a gene. The CDR3 runs 15 residues.

This chain uses TRBV19 with TRBJ2-7; a possible D gene is TRBD2 (5 bases). This CDR3 comprises 13 residues. V was pared by 2 bases and J by 5 bases, with 10 bases between. From germline, CDR1 is LNHDA and CDR2 SQIVND (reference sequence). The CDR3 here is CASSIRAGNEQYF. DNA for the CDR3: TGTGCCAGTAGTATACGGGCGGGCAACGAGCAGTACTTC.

The rearrangement uses TRBV19 and TRBJ1-1; maybe TRBD1 (6 bases). CDR1 and CDR2 (germline): LNHDA, SQIVND (reference sequence). The CDR3 is made up of 14 amino acids. The germline V and J ends were trimmed by 5 bases and 4 bases, with 14 bases remaining between them. Here the CDR3 DNA reads TGTGCCAGTAGTCATCCGGGACAAAGCACTGAAGCTTTCTTT. Its protein is CASSHPGQSTEAFF.

This clone was observed once. This rearrangement joins TRBV3-1 (or the pseudogene TRBV3-2) to TRBJ2-7, with D possibly being TRBD2 (5 bases). The length of the CDR3 is 14 residues. V shed 3 bases and J shed 2 bases, with 11 bases lying between them. CDR1 is LGHDT, CDR2 YNNKEL, per germline (reference sequence). The CDR3 region is CASSQSAGTYEQYF. CDR3 sequence (DNA): TGTGCCAGCAGCCAGAGCGCCGGGACCTACGAGCAGTACTTC.

V and J are TRBV4-3 and TRBJ1-4; D possibly corresponds to TRBD1 (6 bases). The CDR3 is 15 amino acids. Germline V lookup: CDR1 LGHNA, CDR2 YSLEER. Trimming cost V 4 bases and J 3 bases, with 12 bases left between them. CDR3 loop: CASSRQKGANEKLFF. CDR3 DNA sequence: TGCGCCAGCAGCCGACAAAAGGGGGCTAATGAAAAACTGTTTTTT.

This clone was counted once. This chain uses TRBV4-2 with TRBJ2-7; 8 bases line up with TRBD2. Unmatched junction bases numbered 4, after V lost 4 bases and J lost 2 bases. The CDR3 runs 14 residues. Germline CDR1 is LGHNA and CDR2 is YNFKEQ. CDR3 sequence (DNA): TGTGCCAGCAGCCCGGGGGGGGCCACCTACGAGCAGTACTTC. Translation: CASSPGGATYEQYF.

The J gene is TRBJ2-2, the V gene TRBV29-1; D may be TRBD2 (6 bases). Germline CDR1 is SQVTM and CDR2 is ANQGSEA. The CDR3 runs to 14 residues. Trimming pared 6 bases from V and 4 bases from J, leaving 15 bases between. The CDR3 DNA reads TGCAGCGTGGCCGGGAGTACCTCCACCGGGGAGCTGTTTTTT. Its protein is CSVAGSTSTGELFF.

This chain links TRBV7-9 with TRBJ1-4, with D unresolved. The CDR3 sequence is 11 residues long. V was shortened by 4 bases and J by 7 bases, with 4 bases between the two germline ends. Per germline, CDR1 SEHNR and CDR2 FQNEAQ (reference sequence). The CDR3 DNA reads TGTGCCAGCAGCTCGTCTGAAAAACTGTTTTTT. Translating it yields CASSSSEKLFF.

This rearrangement joins TRBV29-1 to TRBJ1-2, with D possibly being TRBD1 (5 bases). CDR1 is SQVTM and CDR2 is ANQGSEA in the germline V gene. The CDR3 has 12 residues. V was clipped by 4 bases and J by 7 bases, with 13 bases between them. The CDR3, as DNA: TGCAGCGTTGTCGGGGGAAGATCTGGCTACACCTTC. Its translation is CSVVGGRSGYTF.

The chain uses TRBV14 and TRBJ1-3; D perhaps matches TRBD1 (5 bases). Looked up from germline, CDR1 is SGHDN and CDR2 is FVKESK. This CDR3 region has 13 residues. V dropped 4 bases and J dropped 7 bases, with 11 bases sitting between them. CDR3 region: CASSLLGGNTIYF. The CDR3, as DNA: TGTGCCAGCAGCCTCCTCGGGGGTAACACCATATATTTT.

Details on this clone: One end of the junction does not line up with germline, which may come from a read error. J is TRBJ2-5 and V is TRBV2, with D possibly matching TRBD2 (5 bases). Germline V gene lookup returns CDR1 SNHLY and CDR2 FYNNEI. The CDR3 has 15 residues. CDR3 sequence reads: CASREGLTEKETQYF. The CDR3 DNA follows: TGTGCCAGCAGGGAAGGACTGACGGAAAAAGAGACCCAGTACTTC.

This clone has a single count. V gene TRBV5-1 combines with J gene TRBJ1-1; D call uncertain. V shed 1 base and J shed 1 base, with 8 bases lying between them. The germline V gene has CDR1 SGHRS and CDR2 YFSETQ. The CDR3 consists of 14 residues. Written as DNA, the CDR3 is TGCGCCAGCAGCTTGTGGCAGGCGAACACTGAAGCTTTCTTT. Its protein is CASSLWQANTEAFF.

The V gene is TRBV6-5, the J gene TRBJ1-6; 7 bases align to TRBD1. V shed 2 bases, J shed 7 bases, and the junction held 2 bases outside the gene matches. The germline V gene has CDR1 MNHEY and CDR2 SVGAGI. This CDR3 contains 14 residues. CDR3 amino acids: CASSYRGPNSPLHF. The CDR3 DNA is TGTGCCAGCAGTTACAGGGGGCCCAATTCACCCCTCCACTTT.

This clone has only a few counts. The chain combines TRBV28 with TRBJ1-4, with no clear D. CDR1 MDHEN and CDR2 SYDVKM come from the germline V gene. The CDR3 sequence is 15 residues long. V dropped 5 bases and J dropped 7 bases, with 17 bases sitting between them. Here the CDR3 reads CASSITGSWVEKLFF. CDR3 coding DNA: TGTGCCAGCAGTATCACGGGATCTTGGGTTGAAAAACTGTTTTTT. The variable domain in full, completed from reference TRBV28 and TRBJ1-4, reads DVKVTQSSRYLVKRTGEKVFLECVQDMDHENMFWYRQDPGLGLRLIYFSYDVKMKEKGDIPEGYSVSREKKERFSLILESASTNQTSMYLCASSITGSWVEKLFFGSGTQLSVL.

Written as DNA, the CDR3 is TGTGCCAGCAGCTTTACCAGGGGGCGGGAGACCCAGTACTTC. Translated: CASSFTRGRETQYF. The chain carries TRBV7-2 and TRBJ2-5; TRBD1 aligns across 8 bases. CDR1 SGHTA and CDR2 FQGNSA come from the germline V gene. Trimming took 3 bases from V and 5 from J; bases not matched to a gene: 5. The CDR3 length is 14 residues.

This clone has more than one count but fewer than ten. The rearrangement uses TRBV5-4 and TRBJ2-1; possible D gene TRBD2, 6 bases. V was trimmed by 5 bases and J by 10 bases, leaving 10 bases between them. CDR1 and CDR2 (germline): SGHNT, YYREEE (reference sequence). The CDR3 sequence is 11 residues long. The CDR3 coding sequence is TGTGCCAGCAGGGAGGGACCCGAGCAGTTCTTC. The encoded protein is CASREGPEQFF.